This T cell receptor (beta chain) was found in a study of identical twins. Germline V lookup: CDR1 LGHDT, CDR2 YNNKEL (reference sequence). V was pared by 0 bases and J by 2 bases, with 11 bases between. This CDR3 region has 15 residues. TCRdb passed the 5' RACE reads through MiXCR, listing each CDR3 protein once. The sample has 600,000 to 850,000 distinct CDR3 sequences, roughly 18% seen once. Separately, the same data were catalogued under a study of T cells expressing NK-cell markers.

This TCR came from a woman younger than 30 in good health. The rearrangement uses TRBV3-1 and TRBJ2-7; D is ambiguous. Sequenced: PBMCs. The CDR3 here is CASSQEFAFTYEQYF. The CDR3 DNA reads TGTGCCAGCAGCCAAGAGTTCGCTTTCACCTACGAGCAGTACTTC.